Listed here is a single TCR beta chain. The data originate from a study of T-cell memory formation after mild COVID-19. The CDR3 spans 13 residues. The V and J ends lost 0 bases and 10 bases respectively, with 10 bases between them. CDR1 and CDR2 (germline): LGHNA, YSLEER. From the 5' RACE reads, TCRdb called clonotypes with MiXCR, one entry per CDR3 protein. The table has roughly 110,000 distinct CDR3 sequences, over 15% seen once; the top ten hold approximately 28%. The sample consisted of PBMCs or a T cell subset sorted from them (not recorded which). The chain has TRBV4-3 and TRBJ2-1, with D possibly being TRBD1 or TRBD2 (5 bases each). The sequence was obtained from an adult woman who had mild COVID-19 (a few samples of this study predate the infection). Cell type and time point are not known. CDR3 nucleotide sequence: TGCGCCAGCAGCCAAGATAAGAGGGACGAGCAGTTCTTC. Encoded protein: CASSQDKRDEQFF.